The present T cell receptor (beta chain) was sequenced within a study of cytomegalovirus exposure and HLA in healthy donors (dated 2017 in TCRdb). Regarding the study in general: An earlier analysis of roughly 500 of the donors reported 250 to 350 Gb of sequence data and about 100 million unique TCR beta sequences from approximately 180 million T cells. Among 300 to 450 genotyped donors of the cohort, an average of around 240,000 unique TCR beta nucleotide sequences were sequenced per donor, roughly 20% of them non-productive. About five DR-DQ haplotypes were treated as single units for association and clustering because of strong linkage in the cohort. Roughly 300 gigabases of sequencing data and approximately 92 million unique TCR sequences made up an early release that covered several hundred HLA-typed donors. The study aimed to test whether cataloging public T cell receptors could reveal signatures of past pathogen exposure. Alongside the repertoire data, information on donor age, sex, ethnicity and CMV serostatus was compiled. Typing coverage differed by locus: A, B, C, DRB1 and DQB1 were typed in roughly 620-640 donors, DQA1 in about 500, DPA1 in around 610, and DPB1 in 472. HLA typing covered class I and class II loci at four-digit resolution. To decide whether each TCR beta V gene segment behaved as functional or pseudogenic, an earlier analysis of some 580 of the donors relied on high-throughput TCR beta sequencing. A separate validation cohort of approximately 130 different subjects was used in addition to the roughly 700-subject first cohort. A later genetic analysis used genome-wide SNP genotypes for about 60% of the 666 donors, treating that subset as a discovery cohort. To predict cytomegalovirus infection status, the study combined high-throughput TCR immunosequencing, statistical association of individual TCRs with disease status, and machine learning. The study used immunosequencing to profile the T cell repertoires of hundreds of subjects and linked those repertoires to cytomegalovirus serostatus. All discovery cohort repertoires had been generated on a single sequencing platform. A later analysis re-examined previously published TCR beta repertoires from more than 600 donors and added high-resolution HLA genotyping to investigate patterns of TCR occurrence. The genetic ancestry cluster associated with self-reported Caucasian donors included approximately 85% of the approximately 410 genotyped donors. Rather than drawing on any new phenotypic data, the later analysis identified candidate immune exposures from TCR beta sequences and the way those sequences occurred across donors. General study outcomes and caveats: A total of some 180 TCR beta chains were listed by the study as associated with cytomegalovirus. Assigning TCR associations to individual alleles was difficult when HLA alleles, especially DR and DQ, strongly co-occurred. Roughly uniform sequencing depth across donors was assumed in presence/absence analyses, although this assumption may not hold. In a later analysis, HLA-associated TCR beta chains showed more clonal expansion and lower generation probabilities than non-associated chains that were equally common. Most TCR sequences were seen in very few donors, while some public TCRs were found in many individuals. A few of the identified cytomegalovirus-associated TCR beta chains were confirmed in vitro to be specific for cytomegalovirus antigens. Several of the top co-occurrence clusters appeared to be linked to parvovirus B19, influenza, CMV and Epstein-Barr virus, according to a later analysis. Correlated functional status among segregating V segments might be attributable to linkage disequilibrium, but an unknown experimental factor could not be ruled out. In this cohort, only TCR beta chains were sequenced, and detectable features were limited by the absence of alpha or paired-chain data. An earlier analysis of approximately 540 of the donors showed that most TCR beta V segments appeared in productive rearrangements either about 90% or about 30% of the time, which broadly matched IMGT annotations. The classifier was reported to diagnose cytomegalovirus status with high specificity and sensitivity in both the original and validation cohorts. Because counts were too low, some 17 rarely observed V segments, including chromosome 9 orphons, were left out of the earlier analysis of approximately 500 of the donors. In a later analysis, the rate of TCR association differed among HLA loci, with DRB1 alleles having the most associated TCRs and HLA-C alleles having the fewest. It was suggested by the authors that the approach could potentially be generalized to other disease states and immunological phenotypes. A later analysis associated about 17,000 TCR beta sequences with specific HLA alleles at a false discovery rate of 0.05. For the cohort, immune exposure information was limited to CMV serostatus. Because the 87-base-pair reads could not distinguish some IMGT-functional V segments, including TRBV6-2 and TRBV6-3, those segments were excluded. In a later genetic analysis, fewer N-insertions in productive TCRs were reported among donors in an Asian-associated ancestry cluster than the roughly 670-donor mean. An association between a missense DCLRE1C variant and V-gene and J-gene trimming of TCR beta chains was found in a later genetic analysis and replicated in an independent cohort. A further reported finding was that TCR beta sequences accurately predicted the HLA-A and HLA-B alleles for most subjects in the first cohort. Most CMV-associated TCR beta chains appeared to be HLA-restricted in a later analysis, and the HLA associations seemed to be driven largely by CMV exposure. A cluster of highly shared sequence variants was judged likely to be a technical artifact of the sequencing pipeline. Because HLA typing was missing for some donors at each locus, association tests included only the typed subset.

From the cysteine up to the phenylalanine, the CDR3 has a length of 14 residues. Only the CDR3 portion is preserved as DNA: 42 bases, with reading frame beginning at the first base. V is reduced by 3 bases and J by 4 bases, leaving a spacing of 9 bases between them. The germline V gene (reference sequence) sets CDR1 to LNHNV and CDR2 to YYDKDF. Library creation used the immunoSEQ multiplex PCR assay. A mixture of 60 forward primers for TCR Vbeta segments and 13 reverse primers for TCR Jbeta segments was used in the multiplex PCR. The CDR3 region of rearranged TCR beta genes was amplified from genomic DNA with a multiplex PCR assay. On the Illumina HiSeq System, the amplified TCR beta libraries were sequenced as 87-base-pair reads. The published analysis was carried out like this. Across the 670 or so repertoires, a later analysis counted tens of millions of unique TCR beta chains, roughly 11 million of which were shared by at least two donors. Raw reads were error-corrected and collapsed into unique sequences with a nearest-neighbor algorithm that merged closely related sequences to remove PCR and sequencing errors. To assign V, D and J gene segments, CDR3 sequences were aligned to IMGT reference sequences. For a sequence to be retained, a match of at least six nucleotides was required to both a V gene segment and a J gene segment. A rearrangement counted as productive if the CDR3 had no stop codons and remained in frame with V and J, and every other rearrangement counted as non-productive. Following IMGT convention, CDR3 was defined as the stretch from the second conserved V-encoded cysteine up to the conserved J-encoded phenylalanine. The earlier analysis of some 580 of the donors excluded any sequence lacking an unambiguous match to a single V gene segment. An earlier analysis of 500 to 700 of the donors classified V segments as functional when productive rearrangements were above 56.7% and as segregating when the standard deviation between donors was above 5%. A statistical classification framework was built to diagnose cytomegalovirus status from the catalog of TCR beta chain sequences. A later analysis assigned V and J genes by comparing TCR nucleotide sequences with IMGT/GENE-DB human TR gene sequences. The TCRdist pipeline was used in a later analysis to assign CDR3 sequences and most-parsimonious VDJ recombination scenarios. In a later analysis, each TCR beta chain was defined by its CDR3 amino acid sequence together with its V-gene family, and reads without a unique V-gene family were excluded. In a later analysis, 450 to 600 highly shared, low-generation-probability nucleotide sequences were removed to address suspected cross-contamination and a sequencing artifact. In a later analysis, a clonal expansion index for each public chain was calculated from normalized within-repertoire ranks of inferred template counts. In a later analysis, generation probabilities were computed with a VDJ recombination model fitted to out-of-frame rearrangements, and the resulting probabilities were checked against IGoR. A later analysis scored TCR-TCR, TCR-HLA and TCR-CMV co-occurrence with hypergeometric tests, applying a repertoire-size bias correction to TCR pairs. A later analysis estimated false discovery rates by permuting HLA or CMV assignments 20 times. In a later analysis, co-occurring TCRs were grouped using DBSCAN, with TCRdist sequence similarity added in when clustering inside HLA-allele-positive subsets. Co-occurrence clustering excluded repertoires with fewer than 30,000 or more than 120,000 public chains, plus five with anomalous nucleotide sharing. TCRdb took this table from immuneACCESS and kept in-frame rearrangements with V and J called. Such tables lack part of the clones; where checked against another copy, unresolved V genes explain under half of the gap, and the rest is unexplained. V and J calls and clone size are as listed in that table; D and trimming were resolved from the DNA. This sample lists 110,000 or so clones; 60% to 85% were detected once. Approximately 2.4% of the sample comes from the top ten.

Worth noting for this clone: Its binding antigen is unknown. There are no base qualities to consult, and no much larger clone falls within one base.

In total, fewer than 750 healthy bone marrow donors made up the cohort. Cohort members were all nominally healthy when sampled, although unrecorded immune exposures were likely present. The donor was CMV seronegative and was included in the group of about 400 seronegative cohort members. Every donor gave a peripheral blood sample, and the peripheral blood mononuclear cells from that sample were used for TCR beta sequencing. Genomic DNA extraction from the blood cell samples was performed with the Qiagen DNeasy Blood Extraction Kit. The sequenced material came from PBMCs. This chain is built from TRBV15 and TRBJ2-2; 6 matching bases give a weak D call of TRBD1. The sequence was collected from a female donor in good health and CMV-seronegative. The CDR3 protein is CATSRDRFTGELFF. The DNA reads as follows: TGTGCCACCAGCAGGGACAGATTCACCGGGGAGCTGTTTTTT.